This T cell receptor beta chain originates from a study of T cells after yellow fever vaccination. TCRdb recomputed calls from the 5' RACE reads with MiXCR, one row per CDR3 protein. Seen here are 320,000 or so distinct CDR3 sequences, approximately 8% observed once, and the top ten hold approximately 18%. This CDR3 is built from 15 residues. Germline CDR1 reads SGHRS; CDR2 reads YFSETQ. With 4 bases removed from V and 5 bases from J, the gap between germline ends came to 18 bases. This clonotype was recorded at least ten times. The V and J genes are TRBV5-1 and TRBJ2-5; D is perhaps TRBD2 (6 bases). The clonotype comes from a man between 18 and 29 years old who received the YFV17D yellow fever vaccine. Sequencing was performed on PBMCs, taken more than 40 days after the first yellow fever vaccination. The CDR3, as DNA: TGCGCCAGCAGCCTACCCACGGGAGACGGGGAGACCCAGTACTTC. Translated: CASSLPTGDGETQYF. The variable domain in full, completed from reference TRBV5-1 and TRBJ2-5, reads KAGVTQTPRYLIKTRGQQVTLSCSPISGHRSVSWYQQTPGQGLQFLFEYFSETQRNKGNFPGRFSGRQFSNSRSEMNVSTLELGDSALYLCASSLPTGDGETQYFGPGTRLLVL.